Each of the 25 T cell receptor beta chains below was sequenced from the same sample in a study of cytomegalovirus exposure and HLA in healthy donors. PCR was performed using 60 Vbeta and 13 Jbeta primers. Assay used: immunoSEQ multiplex PCR; TCRdb lists only in-frame clones, some missing. The data show about 160,000 clones, over 75% seen once. Sequencing input: PBMCs. The source is a woman aged 45 to 65 in good health and CMV-seropositive.

CDR3 amino acids: CASSKTGGYTF. The CDR3 DNA follows: TGTGCCAGCAGCAAGACGGGAGGCTACACCTTC. The rearrangement uses TRBV7-8 and TRBJ1-2; D unclear. Trimming took off 5 bases at V and 8 bases at J, with 9 bases between the two ends. The germline V gene has CDR1 SGHVS and CDR2 FQNEAQ. The CDR3 is made up of 11 amino acids.

The CDR3 region has the DNA TGTGCCAGCAGCTACCAGGGGGCGGGGGAGACCCAGTACTTC. It yields the protein CASSYQGAGETQYF. The rearrangement uses TRBV7-2 and TRBJ2-5, with 8 bases matching TRBD1. There are 14 residues in the CDR3. Germline CDR1 is SGHTA and CDR2 is FQGNSA. The trim removed 4 bases at V and 5 bases at J, leaving 6 bases unmatched. Full variable domain (outside the CDR3, taken from reference TRBV7-2 and TRBJ2-5): GAGVSQSPSNKVTEKGKDVELRCDPISGHTALYWYRQSLGQGLEFLIYFQGNSAPDKSGLPSDRFSAERTGGSVSTLTIQRTQQEDSAVYLCASSYQGAGETQYFGPGTRLLVL.

This clone was observed once. The J gene is TRBJ1-1, the V gene TRBV10-3; 8 bases agree with TRBD1. This CDR3 is built from 14 residues. The V and J ends lost 2 bases and 1 base, in that order; junction bases with no gene match: 0. Germline values: CDR1 ENHRY, CDR2 SYGVKD. The CDR3 DNA follows: TGTGCCATCAGTGAGGGACAGGGGAACACTGAAGCTTTCTTT. Protein sequence: CAISEGQGNTEAFF.

J is TRBJ1-6 and V is TRBV5-4; D is possibly TRBD1 (5 bases). This CDR3 contains 12 residues. Germline CDR1 reads SGHNT; CDR2 reads YYREEE (reference sequence). Trimming left V 2 bases short and J 13 bases short, with 10 bases between. CDR3 sequence (DNA): TGTGCCAGCAGCTTTCCGCAGGGCCCCCTCCACTTT. Protein sequence: CASSFPQGPLHF.

The chain links TRBV4-3 to TRBJ2-1; D is perhaps TRBD1 (6 bases). CDR3 length equals 12 residues. CDR1 and CDR2 from the germline V gene are LGHNA and YSLEER. The V end lost 0 bases, the J end lost 16 bases, and 13 bases lay between the germline ends. CDR3 sequence (DNA): TGCGCCAGCAGCCAAGATACAGGGCCTCACTTCTTC. Translated, it gives CASSQDTGPHFF.

This chain connects TRBV27 to TRBJ2-7; D perhaps matches TRBD2 (5 bases). CDR1 and CDR2 from the germline V gene are MNHEY and SMNVEV (reference sequence). With 2 bases removed from V and 2 bases from J, the gap between germline ends came to 13 bases. CDR3 size: 15 residues. This CDR3 reads CASSLGADGTYEQYF. The CDR3 region has the DNA TGTGCCAGCAGTTTAGGCGCAGACGGGACCTACGAGCAGTACTTC.

This clone was seen just once. The gene calls are TRBV7-2 and TRBJ2-3, with D tentatively TRBD1 (6 bases). V was pared by 2 bases and J by 1 base, with 13 bases between. The CDR3 runs 16 residues. The V gene's germline CDR1 is SGHTA and CDR2 FQGNSA. CDR3 bases: TGTGCCAGCAGCTTAAGCAATCCAGGGGGCACAGATACGCAGTATTTT. It specifies CASSLSNPGGTDTQYF.

This clone was picked up one time. The gene calls are TRBV18 and TRBJ2-1; D remains unclear. With 3 bases removed from V and 2 bases from J, the gap between germline ends came to 14 bases. Germline V gene lookup returns CDR1 KGHSH and CDR2 LQKENI. The length of the CDR3 is 16 residues. The CDR3 DNA follows: TGTGCCAGCTCACCGAGCGACCCCTTAGCCTACAATGAGCAGTTCTTC. Residues: CASSPSDPLAYNEQFF.

This chain links TRBV5-4 with TRBJ1-2; 7 positions agree with TRBD1. The CDR3 has 17 amino acids. After removal of 4 bases from V and 0 bases from J, the junction contained 12 bases not matched to a gene. Germline CDR1 and CDR2: SGHNT and YYREEE (reference sequence). The DNA for the CDR3 is TGTGCCAGCAGCCGGCCGGGACAGCGGGGGGCTAACTATGGCTACACCTTC. Its protein is CASSRPGQRGANYGYTF.

Turning to this clone: The germline gene is not matched at one end of the junction; a read error may be the cause. The gene calls are TRBV7-9 and TRBJ1-3; no clear D. The CDR3 is made up of 12 amino acids. Germline-derived CDR1 and CDR2 are SEHNR and FQNEAQ (reference sequence). CDR3 sequence (DNA): TGTTCCAGCAGCAACAGTCGAAACACCATATATTTT. The encoded protein is CSSSNSRNTIYF.

The genes are TRBV6-1 and TRBJ1-1; D is uncertain. This CDR3 is 15 amino acids long. V was cut by 7 bases and J by 0 bases, with 15 bases left in between. CDR1 and CDR2 from the germline V gene are MNHNS and SASEGT. The CDR3 bases are TGTGCCAGCAAAGAGGGTACCCTGATGAACACTGAAGCTTTCTTT. Its translation is CASKEGTLMNTEAFF.

This clone was detected only a few times. The CDR3 sequence: CASSLQSSRGEQFF. The DNA for the CDR3 is TGTGCCAGCAGCTTACAATCCTCAAGAGGGGAGCAGTTCTTC. The chain carries TRBV7-8 and TRBJ2-1; TRBD2 might be the D (5 bases). The V gene's germline CDR1 is SGHVS and CDR2 FQNEAQ. Deletions cut 2 bases from V and 10 bases from J, with 15 bases between. There are 14 residues in the CDR3.

This clone was detected once. The rearrangement links TRBV29-1 to TRBJ1-5; maybe TRBD1 (6 bases). V lost 6 bases and J lost 6, with 15 bases in between. CDR1 SQVTM and CDR2 ANQGSEA come from the germline V gene. There are 13 residues in the CDR3. The CDR3: CSVIQGVGQPQHF. In DNA, the CDR3 is TGCAGCGTCATACAGGGTGTAGGTCAGCCCCAGCATTTT.

The chain links TRBV12-5 to TRBJ2-3; D is unresolved. The germline V gene has CDR1 LGHNT and CDR2 FRNRAP. The CDR3 contains 12 residues. V gave up 7 bases and J gave up 2 bases, with 7 bases separating them. The CDR3 loop reads CASAENTDTQYF. CDR3 DNA: TGTGCTAGTGCCGAGAACACAGATACGCAGTATTTT.

The V call is TRBV6-1, the J call TRBJ1-1, with D uncertain. This CDR3 spans 16 amino acids. CDR1 and CDR2 from the germline V gene are MNHNS and SASEGT. V was shortened by 2 bases and J by 0 bases, with 13 bases between the two germline ends. CDR3 loop: CASSERRGNMNTEAFF. In nucleotides, the CDR3 is TGTGCCAGCAGTGAAAGGCGGGGAAACATGAACACTGAAGCTTTCTTT.

There are a few counts of this clone. The chain carries TRBV5-1 and TRBJ2-4; no clear D. The V end lost 0 bases, the J end lost 5 bases, and 12 bases lay between the germline ends. The CDR3 is made up of 15 amino acids. CDR1 and CDR2 from the germline V gene are SGHRS and YFSETQ. The CDR3 loop reads CASSLDTWLENIQYF. In DNA, the CDR3 is TGCGCCAGCAGCTTGGATACGTGGCTGGAAAACATTCAGTACTTC.

This CDR3 reads CASSFFAANTEAFF. DNA of the CDR3: TGTGCCAGCAGCTTTTTCGCGGCGAACACTGAAGCTTTCTTT. The rearrangement uses TRBV7-2 and TRBJ1-1; D remains ambiguous. Germline lookup yields CDR1 SGHTA and CDR2 FQGNSA. V was shortened by 3 bases and J by 1 base, with 9 bases between the two germline ends. The CDR3 totals 14 residues. The whole variable domain, filled in from reference TRBV7-2 and TRBJ1-1, reads GAGVSQSPSNKVTEKGKDVELRCDPISGHTALYWYRQSLGQGLEFLIYFQGNSAPDKSGLPSDRFSAERTGGSVSTLTIQRTQQEDSAVYLCASSFFAANTEAFFGQGTRLTVV.

J is TRBJ1-5 and V is TRBV19; 8 bases match TRBD1. The CDR3 is made up of 13 amino acids. V gave up 11 bases and J gave up 7 bases; unmatched junction bases: 10. The germline V gene encodes CDR1 LNHDA and CDR2 SQIVND (reference sequence). DNA for the CDR3: TGTGCCTCCAACCGGGACAGGCTCCAGCCCCAGCATTTT. As protein: CASNRDRLQPQHF.

This clone appeared a few times. J is TRBJ1-1 and V is TRBV6-1; TRBD1 is a possible D gene (6 bases). CDR1 is MNHNS, CDR2 SASEGT, per germline. The CDR3 spans 12 residues. Trimming stripped 5 bases from V and 6 bases from J, with 10 bases between. Here the CDR3 reads CASSNRVSEAFF. The DNA for the CDR3 is TGTGCCAGCAGTAACAGGGTTTCTGAAGCTTTCTTT.

This clone was seen only once. The chain couples TRBV28 to TRBJ2-5; D remains unclear. Deletions cut 6 bases from V and 3 bases from J, with 14 bases between. Looked up from germline, CDR1 is MDHEN and CDR2 is SYDVKM. The CDR3 sequence is 14 residues long. CDR3 amino acids: CASSTVTLKETQYF. CDR3 coding DNA: TGTGCCAGCAGCACAGTTACTCTTAAAGAGACCCAGTACTTC.

In this sample, this clone turned up once. This chain uses TRBV9 with TRBJ2-3; 9 bases agree with TRBD2. Germline CDR1 SGDLS, CDR2 YYNGEE. The CDR3 spans 15 residues. The V gene end was trimmed by 3 bases and the J gene end by 5 bases; junction bases not matched to a gene: 7. The CDR3 protein is CASSESGGLGDTQYF. The CDR3 coding sequence is TGTGCCAGCAGCGAAAGCGGGGGGTTGGGAGATACGCAGTATTTT.

The CDR3 here is CASSPYMNTEAFF. The DNA for the CDR3 is TGTGCCAGCAGTCCGTATATGAACACTGAAGCTTTCTTT. This rearrangement joins TRBV7-2 to TRBJ1-1; D remains ambiguous. The ends were cut back, 6 bases at V and 0 bases at J, with 8 bases in the middle. This CDR3 has 13 amino acids. Germline CDR1 and CDR2: SGHTA and FQGNSA.

The V and J genes are TRBV7-2 and TRBJ1-3, with 7 bases lining up with TRBD1. V shed 1 base, J shed 0 bases, and the junction held 9 bases outside the gene matches. The CDR3 runs to 18 residues. The V gene's germline CDR1 is SGHTA and CDR2 FQGNSA. The CDR3 loop reads CASSLGPPGQISGNTIYF. Here the CDR3 DNA reads TGTGCCAGCAGCTTAGGCCCCCCGGGACAGATCTCTGGAAACACCATATATTTT.

The CDR3 nucleotides read TGCAGCGTTGGGGGGGTAACTAGCGGGGGGTCAGAGACCCAGTACTTC. Its translation is CSVGGVTSGGSETQYF. The chain couples TRBV29-1 to TRBJ2-5; 12 bases agree with TRBD2. This CDR3 has 16 amino acids. Germline CDR1 is SQVTM and CDR2 is ANQGSEA. Trimming took 4 bases from V and 4 from J; bases not matched to a gene: 10.

This clone was counted a few times. V is TRBV6-4 and J is TRBJ1-1; D gene uncertain. Trimming shortened V by 8 bases and J by 4 bases, and 14 bases separated the two germline ends. From germline, CDR1 is MRHNA and CDR2 SNTAGT. The CDR3 is 13 amino acids. CDR3 DNA: TGTGCCAGCGGTGGGGAGGTGGGCACTGAAGCTTTCTTT. It specifies CASGGEVGTEAFF.